This T cell receptor beta chain was recorded in a study of early T cells in non-severe SARS-CoV-2 infection. Overall study: The sequenced material was bulk RNA from unsorted whole blood, and its chains were unpaired.

Unique molecular identifier tags were affixed to discrete cDNA molecules. TCRdb reanalysed the 5' RACE reads using MiXCR and keeps one entry per CDR3 protein. This table has tens of thousands of distinct CDR3 sequences, roughly 4.9% appearing once. This clonotype appeared many times. V dropped 2 bases and J dropped 3 bases, with 8 bases sitting between them. Germline V gene lookup returns CDR1 MDHEN and CDR2 SYDVKM. This CDR3 spans 13 amino acids. This receptor was taken from an adult who was a healthcare worker with PCR-confirmed SARS-CoV-2 infection or an uninfected control (not recorded which). Sequencing used whole blood. V usage is TRBV28 and J usage is TRBJ2-7, with D possibly called TRBD1 or TRBD2 (5 bases each). In DNA, the CDR3 is TGTGCCAGCAGTTTAGGGACGAACTACGAGCAGTACTTC. Protein: CASSLGTNYEQYF.